This T cell receptor beta chain comes out of a study of blood T cell repertoires in COVID-19. Study processing details: Amplified reference gene primers provided the basis for estimating nucleated cell counts. Using immunoSEQ multiplex PCR, the repertoire was profiled, and TCRdb retains in-frame clones only, with some absent. The V and J calls and clone size are taken from that table; D and trimming were inferred from the DNA. The table records 150,000 to 200,000 clones, over 75% of them present only once. This CDR3 comprises 14 residues. CDR1 is MNHEY, CDR2 SMNVEV, per germline (reference sequence). Trimming removed 1 base from V and 1 base from J, with 7 bases in between.

Material: peripheral blood. The chain has TRBV27 and TRBJ1-1; D may be TRBD1 (5 bases). This TCR came from a woman of 80 years or more with active or convalescent COVID-19. DNA for the CDR3: TGTGCCAGCAGTTTATTGGGGCAGAACACTGAAGCTTTCTTT. Its protein is CASSLLGQNTEAFF.